The 10 T cell receptor beta chains below all came from one sample that was sequenced in a study of the immune and genomic landscape of osteosarcoma. Primary, local recurrence and metastasis osteosarcoma tumors were taken after treatment from poor-prognosis patients. Measured with immunoSEQ multiplex PCR; TCRdb has only the in-frame clones, and not every one. The sample records about 10,000 clones, 60% to 75% being singletons. The sequenced sample was osteosarcoma tumor tissue from the lung. Receptors originate from a human donor with osteosarcoma.

This clone was seen a few times. Within the sample, other DNA sequences also encode this same CDR3. The J gene is TRBJ2-5, the V gene TRBV5-1, with D perhaps matching TRBD2 (5 bases). The V end was cut by 0 bases, the J end by 5 bases, with 8 bases between. Germline lookup yields CDR1 SGHRS and CDR2 YFSETQ. The length of the CDR3 is 13 residues. The CDR3 loop reads CASSLGELETQYF. DNA of the CDR3: TGCGCCAGCAGCTTGGGGGAGCTCGAGACCCAGTACTTC.

This chain connects TRBV19 to TRBJ1-5, with D tentatively TRBD1 (6 bases). CDR1 is LNHDA and CDR2 is SQIVND in the germline V gene (reference sequence). The germline V and J ends were trimmed by 1 base and 3 bases, with 13 bases remaining between them. The CDR3 is 16 residues long. The CDR3 reads CASSIGEGGTNQPQHF. CDR3 sequence (DNA): TGTGCCAGTAGTATAGGGGAAGGGGGTACCAATCAGCCCCAGCATTTT.

A word on this clone: The junction departs from germline at one end; a sequencing error may be responsible. The chain joins TRBV2 to TRBJ2-3, with a tentative D call TRBD1 (5 bases). CDR3 length: 13 amino acids. Germline lookup yields CDR1 SNHLY and CDR2 FYNNEI. This CDR3 reads CASSFQGTDTQYF. CDR3 nucleotides: TGTGCCAGCAGTTTCCAGGGCACCGATACGCAGTATTTT.

The chain employs TRBV7-9 and TRBJ1-2, with 8 bases aligning to TRBD1. J was trimmed by 4 bases and V by 3 bases; bases with no gene match: 4. In germline, CDR1 is SEHNR, CDR2 FQNEAQ (reference sequence). The length of the CDR3 is 14 residues. CDR3 residues: CASSLDRASYGYTF. The CDR3 DNA sequence: TGTGCCAGCAGCTTGGACAGGGCGTCCTATGGCTACACCTTC.

The chain uses TRBV10-3 and TRBJ2-5; D gene ambiguous. Germline lookup yields CDR1 ENHRY and CDR2 SYGVKD. V lost 5 bases and J lost 6, with 13 bases in between. The CDR3 runs to 13 residues. CDR3 coding DNA: TGTGCCATCAGTTCCGAAGTGGGAAAGACCCAGTACTTC. Protein product: CAISSEVGKTQYF.

This clone was detected only a few times. The chain links TRBV4-2 to TRBJ2-5, with D unresolved. Trimming cost V 0 bases and J 9 bases, with 17 bases left between them. The length of the CDR3 is 15 residues. The germline gives CDR1 LGHNA, CDR2 YNFKEQ. The CDR3 spells CASSQDRTALTAQYF. CDR3 DNA: TGTGCCAGCAGCCAAGATAGAACAGCTTTGACGGCCCAGTACTTC.

The chain joins TRBV28 to TRBJ2-5, with 11 positions matching TRBD2. The CDR3 runs 16 residues. The ends lost 3 bases at V and 6 bases at J; junction bases unmatched: 9. Germline CDR1 and CDR2: MDHEN and SYDVKM. DNA for the CDR3: TGTGCCAGCAGTTTTCTCTTAGCGGGAGGGGGAAAGACCCAGTACTTC. Its protein product is CASSFLLAGGGKTQYF.

This chain joins TRBV6-4 and TRBJ2-1; TRBD1 matches 7 bases. Germline assignment: CDR1 MRHNA and CDR2 SNTAGT. The CDR3 has 15 amino acids. V gave up 6 bases and J gave up 2 bases; unmatched junction bases: 7. The CDR3: CASRPGQEPYNEQFF. CDR3 bases: TGTGCCAGCAGACCCGGACAGGAGCCCTACAATGAGCAGTTCTTC.

This clone showed up just once. The V gene is TRBV7-3, the J gene TRBJ2-5, with TRBD2 matching over 7 bases. With V trimmed by 2 bases and J by 3 bases, 12 bases remained unmatched. In germline, CDR1 is SGHTA, CDR2 FQGTGA. The CDR3 contains 17 residues. The CDR3 DNA follows: TGTGCCAGCAGCTTAGGACCAGGAACTAGCGCCGAAGAGACCCAGTACTTC. It codes for CASSLGPGTSAEETQYF.

The chain joins TRBV4-2 to TRBJ2-7; the match to TRBD1 covers 10 bases. This CDR3 contains 16 residues. CDR1 is LGHNA, CDR2 YNFKEQ, per germline. V gave up 3 bases and J gave up 2 bases; unmatched junction bases: 7. CDR3: CASSQIGTGDTYEQYF. The CDR3, as DNA: TGTGCCAGCAGCCAGATAGGGACAGGGGACACCTACGAGCAGTACTTC.